Listed here are 23 T cell receptor beta chains from one sample, sequenced in a study of blood T cell repertoires in COVID-19. Produced via immunoSEQ multiplex PCR; TCRdb's table is partial and in-frame only. The repertoire holds about 78,000 clones, approximately 86% seen once, with about 2.1% in the top ten. The sequenced material came from peripheral blood. The receptors were sampled from a woman in her sixties with acute or convalescent COVID-19.

The chain couples TRBV6-6 to TRBJ1-5; D is unresolved. V lost 6 bases and J 4 bases, leaving 13 bases between the germline ends. This CDR3 is built from 14 residues. Per germline, CDR1 MNHNY and CDR2 SVGAGI (reference sequence). This CDR3 reads CASRSNEFNQPQHF. CDR3 nucleotides: TGTGCCAGCAGGTCAAACGAGTTTAATCAGCCCCAGCATTTT.

The V call is TRBV12-3 or TRBV12-4, the J call TRBJ1-5; possibly TRBD1 for D (6 bases). The CDR3 sequence is 13 residues long. With 7 bases removed from V and 7 bases from J, the gap between germline ends came to 14 bases. The CDR3 DNA is TGTGCCAGCAACTCCGGGGGGGGCCAGCCCCAGCATTTT. Protein product: CASNSGGGQPQHF.

The CDR3 spells CASSEECGTGVFTGELFF. DNA for the CDR3: TGCGCCAGCAGTGAGGAATGCGGGACAGGGGTCTTCACCGGGGAGCTGTTTTTT. V is TRBV10-1 and J is TRBJ2-2, with TRBD1 matching over 10 bases. Germline CDR1 and CDR2: WNHNN and SYGVQD (reference sequence). J lost 4 bases, V lost 2 bases, and 10 bases had no gene match. The CDR3 spans 18 residues.

For the CDR3, the DNA is TGTGCCAGCAGCCCCGGACAGTTTAGCAATCAGCCCCAGCATTTT. It codes for CASSPGQFSNQPQHF. The rearrangement links TRBV7-9 to TRBJ1-5; D might be TRBD1 (6 bases). This CDR3 is built from 15 residues. Trimming removed 5 bases at V and 0 bases at J, with 11 bases between. The germline gives CDR1 SEHNR, CDR2 FQNEAQ (reference sequence).

The V call is TRBV9, the J call TRBJ1-2, with D hard to call. The CDR3 runs 17 residues. CDR1 and CDR2 from the germline V gene are SGDLS and YYNGEE. V was cut by 4 bases and J by 7 bases, with 26 bases left in between. The CDR3 DNA is TGTGCCAGCAGCCGAGATCCCCCCGGCAGGCCGACCGGTGGCTACACCTTC. Its protein is CASSRDPPGRPTGGYTF.

V gene TRBV5-6 combines with J gene TRBJ1-2; 7 bases are shared with TRBD1. This CDR3 has 18 residues. The germline gives CDR1 SGHDT, CDR2 YYEEEE. The V and J ends lost 0 bases and 5 bases, in that order; junction bases with no gene match: 16. DNA for the CDR3: TGTGCCAGCAGCTTGGCCCGCTGGTTTGGCAGGGGGATTTATGGCTACACCTTC. This gives the protein CASSLARWFGRGIYGYTF.

V and J are TRBV19 and TRBJ2-1; TRBD2 matches at 14 bases. Trimming removed 4 bases from V and 5 bases from J; junction bases left unmatched: 7. Germline V gene lookup returns CDR1 LNHDA and CDR2 SQIVND (reference sequence). The CDR3 has 17 amino acids. The chain's CDR3 is CASSKSRTSGGHNEQFF. CDR3 nucleotides: TGTGCCAGTAGTAAGAGTCGGACTAGCGGGGGGCACAATGAGCAGTTCTTC.

V is TRBV5-1 and J is TRBJ2-2, with 11 bases aligning to TRBD1. With V trimmed by 5 bases and J by 4 bases, 1 base remained unmatched. The germline V gene has CDR1 SGHRS and CDR2 YFSETQ. The CDR3 contains 14 residues. In DNA, the CDR3 is TGCGCCAGCAGGGACAGGGGGCTCACCGGGGAGCTGTTTTTT. It is translated as CASRDRGLTGELFF.

This chain connects TRBV28 to TRBJ2-7; 8 bases align to TRBD1. Germline trimming cut 5 bases from V and 0 bases from J; bases unmatched to any gene: 12. The germline V gene encodes CDR1 MDHEN and CDR2 SYDVKM. The CDR3 consists of 17 residues. The CDR3 coding sequence is TGTGCCAGCAGTCCCAATCCGGGACAGGTTTCCTCCTACGAGCAGTACTTC. It encodes CASSPNPGQVSSYEQYF.

The chain carries TRBV3-1 (or the pseudogene TRBV3-2) and TRBJ2-1, with 10 nucleotides matching TRBD2. Germline V gene data show CDR1 as LGHDT and CDR2 as YNNKEL (reference sequence). This CDR3 is 15 amino acids long. With 4 bases clipped from V and 4 bases from J, the junction kept 4 bases outside the gene matches. The CDR3: CASSRASGGYNEQFF. CDR3 DNA: TGTGCCAGCAGCCGGGCTAGCGGGGGTTACAATGAGCAGTTCTTC.

The chain carries TRBV14 and TRBJ1-6, with 9 bases that match TRBD1. The length of the CDR3 is 15 residues. V lost 0 bases, J lost 10 bases, and 4 bases stayed unmatched. Germline CDR1 and CDR2: SGHDN and FVKESK. CDR3 sequence reads: CASSQDLTGGSPLHF. The CDR3 coding sequence is TGTGCCAGCAGCCAAGATTTGACAGGGGGATCACCCCTCCACTTT. Full variable domain (missing parts from reference TRBV14 and TRBJ1-6): EAGVTQFPSHSVIEKGQTVTLRCDPISGHDNLYWYRRVMGKEIKFLLHFVKESKQDESGMPNNRFLAERTGGTYSTLKVQPAELEDSGVYFCASSQDLTGGSPLHFGNGTRLTVT.

V gene TRBV6-2 or TRBV6-3 combines with J gene TRBJ2-3; possibly TRBD1 for D (5 bases). This CDR3 contains 15 residues. V was pared by 2 bases and J by 3 bases, with 12 bases between. The V gene's germline CDR1 is MNHEY and CDR2 SVGEGT. CDR3 sequence (DNA): TGTGCCAGCAGTTACGACAGCCTGGGGACAGATACGCAGTATTTT. This sequence encodes CASSYDSLGTDTQYF.

The chain joins TRBV5-1 to TRBJ2-2, with 7 bases aligning to TRBD1. Trimming removed 3 bases from V and 6 bases from J; junction bases left unmatched: 2. Germline V gene lookup returns CDR1 SGHRS and CDR2 YFSETQ. The CDR3 totals 13 residues. The CDR3 DNA sequence: TGCGCCAGCAGCTCACAGGGGTCCGGGGAGCTGTTTTTT. Encoded protein: CASSSQGSGELFF.

The rearrangement uses TRBV4-2 and TRBJ2-7; TRBD2 matches at 11 bases. Per germline, CDR1 LGHNA and CDR2 YNFKEQ. Losses at the gene ends were 0 bases for V and 4 bases for J; bases not matched to a gene: 5. The CDR3 covers 16 residues. CDR3 loop: CASSQDQASGGYEQYF. The CDR3 nucleotides read TGTGCCAGCAGCCAAGATCAAGCTAGCGGGGGGTACGAGCAGTACTTC.

The chain is built from TRBV3-1 (or the pseudogene TRBV3-2) and TRBJ1-1; 7 bases fit TRBD1. The CDR3 is made up of 13 amino acids. CDR1 is LGHDT, CDR2 YNNKEL, per germline (reference sequence). Germline trimming cut 5 bases from V and 10 bases from J; bases unmatched to any gene: 10. The CDR3 loop reads CASSEGGPGGAFF. For the CDR3, the DNA is TGTGCCAGCAGCGAAGGGGGCCCGGGGGGAGCTTTCTTT.

V usage is TRBV14 and J usage is TRBJ1-4; 10 bases are shared with TRBD1. The CDR3 is 15 residues long. Germline V gene sequence: CDR1 SGHDN, CDR2 FVKESK. J was trimmed by 5 bases and V by 2 bases; bases with no gene match: 2. The CDR3 sequence: CASSQRTGGNEKLFF. The CDR3 nucleotides are TGTGCCAGCAGCCAAAGGACAGGGGGAAATGAAAAACTGTTTTTT.

The chain employs TRBV2 and TRBJ2-7; maybe TRBD1 (6 bases). The germline CDR1 and CDR2 sequences are SNHLY and FYNNEI. The germline V and J ends were trimmed by 4 bases and 3 bases, with 7 bases remaining between them. The CDR3 covers 12 residues. CDR3 in amino acids: CASSADSYEQYF. The CDR3 DNA reads TGTGCCAGCAGTGCGGACAGCTACGAGCAGTACTTC. Looking up the rest from reference TRBV2 and TRBJ2-7 gives the full variable domain: EPEVTQTPSHQVTQMGQEVILRCVPISNHLYFYWYRQILGQKVEFLVSFYNNEISEKSEIFDDQFSVERPDGSNFTLKIRSTKLEDSAMYFCASSADSYEQYFGPGTRLTVT.

The chain combines TRBV28 with TRBJ1-5, with 8 bases that match TRBD1. J lost 2 bases, V lost 6 bases, and 15 bases had no gene match. The CDR3 runs 18 residues. Germline CDR1 reads MDHEN; CDR2 reads SYDVKM. The CDR3 DNA is TGTGCCAGCAGCCCATTCCCGGGACAGGTGAGCGGCAATCAGCCCCAGCATTTT. This gives the protein CASSPFPGQVSGNQPQHF.

This chain links TRBV6-2 or TRBV6-3 with TRBJ1-1; TRBD1 might be the D (5 bases). V was shortened by 1 base and J by 7 bases, with 13 bases between the two germline ends. This CDR3 has 14 amino acids. CDR1 and CDR2 (germline): MNHEY, SVGEGT. CDR3 amino acids: CASSYFGGGNEAFF. The CDR3 DNA reads as TGTGCCAGCAGTTACTTTGGGGGAGGAAATGAAGCTTTCTTT.

V is TRBV4-1 and J is TRBJ2-5; possible D gene TRBD2, 5 bases. Deletions cut 4 bases from V and 1 base from J, with 13 bases between. The CDR3 sequence is 15 residues long. In germline, CDR1 is MGHRA, CDR2 YSYEKL. The CDR3 nucleotides read TGCGCCAGCAGCCCGTTAGCGAACGGCCAAGAGACCCAGTACTTC. Translated: CASSPLANGQETQYF.

This clone was observed a handful of times. The rearrangement uses TRBV5-1 and TRBJ1-4, with no clear D. V was cut by 0 bases and J by 4 bases, with 10 bases left in between. CDR1 and CDR2 from the germline V gene are SGHRS and YFSETQ. This CDR3 region has 15 residues. The CDR3 nucleotides are TGCGCCAGCAGCTTGGCCGGGTCGTTTAATGAAAAACTGTTTTTT. The encoded protein is CASSLAGSFNEKLFF.

This clone was observed a single time. The gene calls are TRBV12-5 and TRBJ2-5; a weak D match, TRBD2 (6 bases). Germline CDR1 is LGHNT and CDR2 is FRNRAP. The CDR3 length is 14 residues. V lost 3 bases to trimming and J lost 3 bases, with 11 bases between them. The CDR3 is CASGFAPGEETQYF. For the CDR3, the DNA is TGTGCTAGTGGTTTTGCCCCGGGGGAAGAGACCCAGTACTTC.

CDR3 sequence: CATSRVGTANNSPLHF. The CDR3 DNA follows: TGTGCCACCAGCAGAGTAGGGACAGCGAATAATTCACCCCTCCACTTT. The chain combines TRBV15 with TRBJ1-6; 7 bases are a match to TRBD1. Germline values: CDR1 LNHNV, CDR2 YYDKDF (reference sequence). The length of the CDR3 is 16 residues. Losses at the gene ends were 1 base for V and 5 bases for J; bases not matched to a gene: 5.